Sequencing of this T cell receptor (beta chain) was carried out in a study of lymphopenia after photon versus proton radiotherapy (dated 2019 in TCRdb). For the study in its entirety: Photon and proton radiation therapy were compared by the study for their immunological effects in patients with gastrointestinal tumors who developed high-grade lymphopenia. The cohort comprised about 20 patients with gastrointestinal tumors who received either photon or proton therapy and then developed lymphopenia. The goal of the study was to characterize the differences between the two radiation modalities in how they affect the immune system.

The investigation overall reported the following: After the lymphocyte count nadir, photon-treated repertoires showed oligoclonal expansion, especially of CD8+ Temra cells, which drove the drop in diversity. The survival association was examined only in patients who died, and the authors described better survival with proton therapy as a possibility, not as a demonstrated result. During treatment, patients who received proton therapy stayed relatively stable, whereas patients who received photon therapy lost naive T cells and TCR diversity and gained effector/memory populations. Across the cohort, a larger post-nadir drop in TCR diversity was inversely correlated with overall survival time among patients who died.

Library preparation was by the immunoSEQ multiplex PCR assay. Deep sequencing of rearranged TCR beta loci, alongside multiparametric flow cytometry, was used to profile T cell repertoires. Held by TCRdb, this immuneACCESS table contains in-frame sequences only and omits some clones. Under half of the omission traces to an unresolved V gene where checked; the cause of the rest is unknown. The sample records 52,000 or so clones, roughly nine tenths of which are singletons. The ten largest clones add up to 18% of the sample. A note on this clone: The antigen it binds to is not known. No clone much larger than this one lies a single base away; base qualities are absent.

V gives up 6 bases and J gives up 3 bases, and the segment between their germline ends measures 15 bases. The CDR3 sequence holds 15 residues, the cysteine and phenylalanine included. Only the CDR3 part of the read is kept: 45 bases, read in frame from the first base. The germline V gene gives CDR1 as MDHEN and CDR2 as SYDVKM. The sequence joins TRBV28 to TRBJ1-3; perhaps TRBD1 is the D gene, with 5 bases matching. This material consisted of peripheral blood, taken from a patient treated with photon-based radiotherapy. The receptor was isolated from a woman aged 40 to 49 with cholangiocarcinoma. The CDR3 region has the sequence CASSRGRGVGNTIYF. The bases read TGTGCCAGCAGCCGCGGACGAGGGGTTGGAAACACCATATATTTT.